Listed below are T cell receptor beta chains from one sample, sequenced in a study of cytomegalovirus exposure and HLA in healthy donors. Assay: immunoSEQ multiplex PCR; the TCRdb copy retains only in-frame clones and omits some. The data hold under 150,000 clones, with about four fifths observed a single time. Sequenced material: PBMCs. All receptors derive from a human donor in good health. Each CDR3 is given with its conserved first and last residue. Each record gives: D gene, V gene, J gene, clone size, CDR3 protein, CDR3 DNA. D genes are given only for firm matches. A clone size is listed for some rows: how often the clone was seen (once, few, many), or a class if it is expanded.

.	TRBV5-1	TRBJ2-2	.	CASSLRDRRNTGELFF	TGCGCCAGCAGCCTCAGGGATCGACGGAACACCGGGGAGCTGTTTTTT
.	TRBV21-1	TRBJ2-4	.	CASSIQGGDGAKNIQYF	TGTGCCAGCAGCATCCAGGGCGGAGACGGTGCCAAAAACATTCAGTACTTC
.	TRBV20-1	TRBJ2-7	.	CSAQSEAGQYF	TGCAGTGCTCAATCAGAAGCGGGGCAGTACTTC
.	TRBV9	TRBJ1-4	.	CASSTEGVTNEKLFF	TGTGCCAGCAGCACCGAGGGGGTCACTAATGAAAAACTGTTTTTT
.	TRBV6-1	TRBJ2-1	.	CASSENERRYNEQFF	TGTGCCAGCAGTGAGAATGAGCGCCGGTACAATGAGCAGTTCTTC
.	TRBV6-6	TRBJ2-6	.	CASSIGAGANVLTF	TGTGCCAGCAGTATAGGGGCTGGGGCCAACGTCCTGACTTTC
.	TRBV5-4	TRBJ2-1	.	CASSLIWKGNEQFF	TGTGCCAGCAGCTTGATTTGGAAGGGGAATGAGCAGTTCTTC
.	TRBV19	TRBJ2-7	.	CASSAGQGLDEQYF	TGTGCCAGTAGTGCAGGGCAGGGTTTGGACGAGCAGTACTTC
.	TRBV6-6	TRBJ1-5	few	CASSYGPGMPQHF	TGTGCCAGCAGTTATGGGCCGGGGATGCCCCAGCATTTT
.	TRBV2	TRBJ2-7	.	CASNVVGGFSYEQYF	TGTGCCAGCAATGTCGTAGGAGGTTTCTCCTACGAGCAGTACTTC
TRBD2	TRBV5-1	TRBJ2-3	.	CATSRAGGGGTDTQYF	TGCGCCACCTCGAGGGCGGGGGGAGGTGGCACAGATACGCAGTATTTT
.	TRBV7-9	TRBJ1-2	.	CASSSADRGGRHGYTF	TGTGCCAGCAGCTCGGCTGATAGGGGGGGCCGTCACGGCTACACCTTC
TRBD1	TRBV2	TRBJ2-7	.	CASRRDRVQTAVYEQYF	TGTGCCAGCAGGCGGGACAGGGTCCAAACGGCCGTCTACGAGCAGTACTTC
.	TRBV5-1	TRBJ2-7	once	CASTYDESGEQYF	TGCGCCAGCACATACGACGAGAGCGGCGAGCAGTACTTC
TRBD2	TRBV14	TRBJ2-3	.	CASSQRTSPDTQYF	TGTGCCAGCAGCCAGCGGACTAGCCCAGATACGCAGTATTTT
.	TRBV5-6	TRBJ2-5	.	CASSLSVWPTQETQYF	TGTGCCAGCAGCTTGTCAGTGTGGCCGACACAAGAGACCCAGTACTTC
.	TRBV2	TRBJ2-7	.	CASSERGTEQYF	TGTGCCAGCAGTGAAAGGGGGACCGAGCAGTACTTC
.	TRBV27	TRBJ2-5	.	CASSLSVGTLQETQYF	TGTGCCAGCAGTTTATCGGTGGGGACACTCCAAGAGACCCAGTACTTC
.	TRBV7-4	TRBJ1-2	.	CASSLGGFYGYTF	TGTGCCAGCAGCTTAGGAGGGTTCTATGGCTACACCTTC
TRBD1	TRBV6-5	TRBJ2-1	.	CASSYTTGGFHNEQFF	TGTGCCAGCAGTTACACCACAGGGGGCTTCCACAATGAGCAGTTCTTC
TRBD1	TRBV7-9	TRBJ2-3	.	CASRSKTGGMVDTQYF	TGTGCCAGCAGATCGAAGACAGGGGGAATGGTGGATACGCAGTATTTT
TRBD1	TRBV5-6	TRBJ1-1	.	CASSWGTAEAFF	TGTGCCAGCAGCTGGGGGACAGCTGAAGCTTTCTTT
TRBD1	TRBV18	TRBJ1-1	.	CASSPAGTAEAFF	TGTGCCAGCTCACCTGCCGGGACAGCCGAAGCTTTCTTT
TRBD1	TRBV5-4	TRBJ1-1	.	CASSATRGEGSTEAFF	TGTGCCAGCAGCGCTACCAGGGGGGAAGGTTCCACTGAAGCTTTCTTT
TRBD2	TRBV7-6	TRBJ2-3	.	CASSQRTSGASTDTQYF	TGTGCCAGCAGCCAGAGAACTAGCGGGGCGTCCACAGATACGCAGTATTTT
TRBD1	TRBV5-1	TRBJ2-5	.	CASSFERQGRETQYF	TGCGCCAGCAGCTTCGAACGACAGGGACGGGAGACCCAGTACTTC
TRBD1	TRBV27	TRBJ2-6	.	CASSHLDRAGANVLTF	TGTGCCAGCAGTCACCTGGACAGGGCTGGGGCCAACGTCCTGACTTTC
.	TRBV2	TRBJ1-1	.	CASQRTGEAFF	TGTGCCAGCCAACGGACGGGGGAAGCTTTCTTT
TRBD2	TRBV2	TRBJ2-2	.	CASKVIAGWRNTGELFF	TGTGCCAGCAAGGTTATAGCGGGGTGGCGGAACACCGGGGAGCTGTTTTTT
TRBD1	TRBV7-9	TRBJ2-1	.	CASLTGSYNEQFF	TGTGCCAGCCTGACAGGGAGTTACAATGAGCAGTTCTTC
TRBD1	TRBV19	TRBJ1-2	.	CASHARGVYGYTF	TGTGCCAGCCACGCCAGGGGGGTGTATGGCTACACCTTC
.	TRBV18	TRBJ1-2	.	CASSHGDSNYGYTF	TGTGCCAGCTCACACGGGGATTCTAACTATGGCTACACCTTC
.	TRBV28	TRBJ1-5	few	CASIGGNQPQHF	TGTGCCAGCATAGGGGGAAATCAGCCCCAGCATTTT
.	TRBV6-6	TRBJ2-6	.	CASSYGRAGANVLTF	TGTGCCAGCAGTTACGGCAGGGCTGGGGCCAACGTCCTGACTTTC
.	TRBV27	TRBJ1-2	.	CASSQRPGVYGYTF	TGTGCCAGCAGCCAAAGGCCAGGGGTCTATGGCTACACCTTC
TRBD1	TRBV2	TRBJ1-2	.	CAITPGQRNYGYTF	TGTGCCATCACTCCGGGACAGCGAAACTATGGCTACACCTTC
.	TRBV7-8	TRBJ1-2	.	CASAILAVQTEKYYGYTF	TGTGCCAGCGCGATCCTAGCCGTACAAACAGAAAAATACTATGGCTACACCTTC
.	TRBV5-1	TRBJ2-5	.	CASSLGAGQEETQYF	TGCGCCAGCAGCTTGGGGGCGGGTCAAGAAGAGACCCAGTACTTC
TRBD1	TRBV27	TRBJ2-2	.	CASRNWDSNTGELFF	TGTGCCAGCAGAAATTGGGACAGTAACACCGGGGAGCTGTTTTTT
.	TRBV18	TRBJ1-5	.	CASSPLRGYQPQHF	TGTGCCAGCTCACCGTTACGGGGGTATCAGCCCCAGCATTTT